One sample yielded the 4 T cell receptor beta chains listed below, sequenced in a study of CD8+CD57+ T cells in acquired aplastic anemia. For CDR3 and TCR beta VDJ profiling, genomic DNA was the template used. TCRdb re-called the reads through MiXCR, storing one row per CDR3 protein. Here the sample spans about 190,000 distinct CDR3 sequences, roughly half being singletons. The sequenced sample was sorted CD4+, CD8+, or CD8+CD57+ T cells (not recorded which) from PBMCs. All receptors derive from a human donor in good health, serving as a control.

The genes are TRBV12-3 or TRBV12-4 and TRBJ2-7, with 8 bases identical to TRBD1. The CDR3 covers 13 residues. J gave up 3 bases and V 10 bases, and 8 bases lay outside the gene matches. The CDR3 reads CATSPDRGYEQYF. The CDR3, as DNA: TGTGCCACCTCCCCAGACAGGGGCTACGAGCAGTACTTC.

This clonotype has just a few counts. V and J are TRBV7-8 and TRBJ2-7; the match to TRBD1 covers 7 bases. The CDR3 is made up of 14 amino acids. The germline gives CDR1 SGHVS, CDR2 FQNEAQ. J gave up 6 bases and V 1 base, and 6 bases lay outside the gene matches. The CDR3 bases are TGTGCCAGCAGCTTAGGCTCGACAGGGATCGAGCAGTACTTC. Translated: CASSLGSTGIEQYF.

The chain couples TRBV5-1 to TRBJ1-1; a possible D gene is TRBD1 (5 bases). CDR3 length equals 13 residues. Germline V lookup: CDR1 SGHRS, CDR2 YFSETQ. The ends were cut back, 4 bases at V and 11 bases at J, with 18 bases in the middle. The CDR3 region has the DNA TGCGCCAGCAGCCCGGTGGGGACCGAGGCCGCTTTCTTT. This translates into CASSPVGTEAAFF.

This clonotype was counted many times. The CDR3 loop reads CSARRGATDTQYF. Written as DNA, the CDR3 is TGCAGTGCTAGACGTGGGGCCACAGATACGCAGTATTTT. The chain carries TRBV20-1 and TRBJ2-3; D possibly corresponds to TRBD1 (5 bases). The CDR3 contains 13 residues. Germline-derived CDR1 and CDR2 are DFQATT and SNEGSKA (reference sequence). V lost 2 bases to trimming and J lost 2 bases, with 8 bases between them.